What follows are 27 T cell receptor beta chains derived from one specimen sequenced in a study of blood T cell repertoires in COVID-19. The table came from immunoSEQ multiplex PCR; TCRdb's copy has only in-frame clones and leaves some out. The table has about 270,000 clones, about 90% seen once; the top ten hold 9.5% to 15%. The sequencing sample was made of peripheral blood. These receptors were collected from a woman aged 30 to 39 with COVID-19, enrolled during active disease.

The J gene is TRBJ1-2, the V gene TRBV7-2, with no clear D. V shed 5 bases and J shed 11 bases, with 9 bases lying between them. There are 10 residues in the CDR3. Per germline, CDR1 SGHTA and CDR2 FQGNSA. The CDR3: CASSLGLYTF. The CDR3 DNA reads TGTGCCAGCAGCCTAGGACTTTACACCTTC.

This clone has a single count. CDR3 sequence: CASSTGAGVSYEQYF. The CDR3 DNA follows: TGCGCCAGCAGCACCGGAGCGGGGGTCTCCTACGAGCAGTACTTC. The chain uses TRBV5-1 and TRBJ2-7; 8 bases match TRBD2. The V gene end was trimmed by 4 bases and the J gene end by 0 bases; junction bases not matched to a gene: 6. CDR1 is SGHRS, CDR2 YFSETQ, per germline. The CDR3 runs to 15 residues.

The chain employs TRBV15 and TRBJ2-2; no definite D call. This CDR3 is 13 amino acids long. CDR1 and CDR2 from the germline V gene are LNHNV and YYDKDF (reference sequence). V shed 4 bases and J shed 6 bases, with 9 bases lying between them. The CDR3 loop reads CATSIYSPGELFF. The CDR3 nucleotides are TGTGCCACCAGCATTTATAGCCCCGGGGAGCTGTTTTTT.

The CDR3 nucleotides are TGTGCCAGTACTGGGGTGGCGGTGTCGGGGACTGAAGCTTTCTTT. Its protein product is CASTGVAVSGTEAFF. The chain is built from TRBV19 and TRBJ1-1; D remains unclear. This CDR3 contains 15 residues. Germline loops: CDR1 LNHDA, CDR2 SQIVND (reference sequence). V lost 7 bases and J lost 5, with 20 bases in between.

V usage is TRBV5-1 and J usage is TRBJ1-2, with 10 bases lining up with TRBD1. Germline CDR1 SGHRS, CDR2 YFSETQ. The CDR3 spans 14 residues. The J segment lost 8 bases and the V segment lost 4 bases, leaving 8 bases of the junction unmatched. The CDR3 spells CASSTRQGATGYTF. CDR3 sequence (DNA): TGCGCCAGCAGCACCCGACAGGGGGCGACCGGCTACACCTTC.

This chain connects TRBV20-1 to TRBJ2-7; 8 nucleotides line up with TRBD1. V gave up 3 bases and J gave up 9 bases; unmatched junction bases: 10. This CDR3 comprises 13 residues. From germline, CDR1 is DFQATT and CDR2 SNEGSKA (reference sequence). For the CDR3, the DNA is TGCAGTGCTAGTTGGGTGACAGGGGTCGGGCAGTACTTC. This encodes CSASWVTGVGQYF.

V is TRBV5-1 and J is TRBJ2-3, with 13 bases aligning to TRBD2. CDR1 is SGHRS and CDR2 is YFSETQ in the germline V gene. The CDR3 consists of 14 residues. The ends lost 8 bases at V and 1 base at J; junction bases unmatched: 1. The CDR3 region has the DNA TGCGCCAGTACTAGCGGGGGGGGCACAGATACGCAGTATTTT. Translating gives CASTSGGGTDTQYF.

J is TRBJ2-7 and V is TRBV7-6; no clear D gene. This CDR3 comprises 16 residues. Germline V gene sequence: CDR1 SGHVS, CDR2 FNYEAQ. Deletions cut 3 bases from V and 3 bases from J, with 18 bases between. CDR3 DNA: TGTGCCAGCAGCTTTTACAGCCCAATCAATTACTACGAGCAGTACTTC. Its protein product is CASSFYSPINYYEQYF.

The chain employs TRBV29-1 and TRBJ1-1; D may be TRBD1 (5 bases). From germline, CDR1 is SQVTM and CDR2 ANQGSEA. Trimming took off 5 bases at V and 7 bases at J, with 14 bases between the two ends. CDR3 length equals 12 residues. The CDR3, as DNA: TGCAGCGTTATAAGTGACAGCCTTGAAGCTTTCTTT. It translates to CSVISDSLEAFF.

The chain couples TRBV5-1 to TRBJ1-3; TRBD1 is a possible D gene (5 bases). V lost 3 bases and J lost 0, with 10 bases in between. CDR3 length: 15 residues. Per germline, CDR1 SGHRS and CDR2 YFSETQ. CDR3 coding DNA: TGCGCCAGCAGCTCGGACATTTTCTCTGGAAACACCATATATTTT. This codes for CASSSDIFSGNTIYF.

This rearrangement joins TRBV11-2 to TRBJ2-5; TRBD2 matches at 10 bases. Germline CDR1 reads SGHAT; CDR2 reads FQNNGV. With 6 bases clipped from V and 5 bases from J, the junction kept 12 bases outside the gene matches. This CDR3 comprises 16 residues. The CDR3 reads CASSPWVAGGGETQYF. The CDR3 DNA reads as TGTGCCAGCAGTCCTTGGGTAGCGGGGGGTGGGGAGACCCAGTACTTC. Full variable domain (missing parts from reference TRBV11-2 and TRBJ2-5): EAGVAQSPRYKIIEKRQSVAFWCNPISGHATLYWYQQILGQGPKLLIQFQNNGVVDDSQLPKDRFSAERLKGVDSTLKIQPAKLEDSAVYLCASSPWVAGGGETQYFGPGTRLLVL.

The chain recombines TRBV15 with TRBJ1-2; D uncertain. CDR1 and CDR2 (germline): LNHNV, YYDKDF (reference sequence). The V gene lost 3 bases and the J gene lost 3 bases, with 11 bases spanning the gap. The CDR3 loop spans 14 amino acids. The CDR3 nucleotides are TGTGCCACCAGCAGCAAAGAGATACACTATGGCTACACCTTC. This codes for CATSSKEIHYGYTF.

The chain combines TRBV7-9 with TRBJ2-2; 8 bases match TRBD2. The CDR3 runs 17 residues. V lost 6 bases and J lost 6; bases outside the gene matches: 15. Germline V CDR1 and CDR2: SEHNR, FQNEAQ (reference sequence). Here the CDR3 reads CASSPLRATRGAGELFF. The CDR3 region has the DNA TGTGCCAGCAGTCCCCTGAGGGCGACGCGGGGGGCCGGGGAGCTGTTTTTT.

This clone has only a few counts. This rearrangement joins TRBV19 to TRBJ1-5; maybe TRBD1 (6 bases). Trimming stripped 3 bases from V and 5 bases from J, with 14 bases between. The V gene's germline CDR1 is LNHDA and CDR2 SQIVND (reference sequence). CDR3 length equals 15 residues. The CDR3 is CASSIRGWGHQPQHF. DNA of the CDR3: TGTGCCAGTAGTATTCGTGGGTGGGGGCATCAGCCCCAGCATTTT.

The chain carries TRBV27 and TRBJ2-7; a weak D match, TRBD1 (8 bases). Looked up from germline, CDR1 is MNHEY and CDR2 is SMNVEV (reference sequence). The CDR3 is 15 amino acids. V was pared by 6 bases and J by 4 bases, with 19 bases between. Written as DNA, the CDR3 is TGTGCCAGCAGCGGGAGGACAGGGAAAGGGTACGAGCAGTACTTC. It codes for CASSGRTGKGYEQYF.

The CDR3 sequence is CASSQVKATEQYF. CDR3 in DNA: TGTGCCAGCAGCCAAGTGAAAGCTACGGAGCAGTACTTC. The chain couples TRBV4-2 to TRBJ2-7; D is unresolved. Trimming stripped 1 base from V and 7 bases from J, with 11 bases between. Per germline, CDR1 LGHNA and CDR2 YNFKEQ. The CDR3 covers 13 residues.

This sequence joins TRBV4-1 and TRBJ2-5, with 12 bases aligning to TRBD2. CDR1 and CDR2 (germline): MGHRA, YSYEKL. The V gene end was trimmed by 3 bases and the J gene end by 0 bases; junction bases not matched to a gene: 8. The CDR3 is 18 residues long. The CDR3 DNA follows: TGCGCCAGCAGCCATCGGACTAGCGGGGTTTGGTACCAAGAGACCCAGTACTTC. The encoded protein is CASSHRTSGVWYQETQYF.

The chain uses TRBV2 and TRBJ2-7, with D uncertain. Germline V gene lookup returns CDR1 SNHLY and CDR2 FYNNEI. Trimming shortened V by 3 bases and J by 3 bases, and 15 bases separated the two germline ends. This CDR3 region has 15 residues. The chain's CDR3 is CASSEVVTLNYEQYF. CDR3 nucleotides: TGTGCCAGCAGTGAGGTTGTGACATTGAACTACGAGCAGTACTTC.

This clone showed up just once. This chain links TRBV13 with TRBJ2-7, with TRBD2 identical over 7 bases. CDR3 length equals 14 residues. J was trimmed by 6 bases and V by 0 bases; bases with no gene match: 5. The germline CDR1 and CDR2 sequences are PRHDT and FYEKMQ (reference sequence). CDR3 bases: TGTGCCAGCAGCTTAGGGATGGGGGAGGGCGAGCAGTACTTC. This translates into CASSLGMGEGEQYF.

This clone was counted only a few times. The V gene is TRBV30, the J gene TRBJ2-2, with 7 nucleotides matching TRBD1. CDR1 is GTSNPN, CDR2 SVGIG, per germline (reference sequence). V trimming: 2 bases; J trimming: 4 bases; junction bases outside the gene matches: 10. The CDR3 has 16 residues. CDR3 DNA: TGTGCCTGGAGTATGGGGGACAGACCCACCACCGGGGAGCTGTTTTTT. This sequence encodes CAWSMGDRPTTGELFF.

The chain is built from TRBV27 and TRBJ1-2; D unclear. The CDR3 loop spans 15 amino acids. V lost 5 bases and J lost 4, with 17 bases in between. CDR1 is MNHEY, CDR2 SMNVEV, per germline (reference sequence). The CDR3 is CASSTLGAALYGYTF. The CDR3 coding sequence is TGTGCCAGCAGTACCCTAGGCGCGGCACTCTATGGCTACACCTTC.

This chain uses TRBV6-5 with TRBJ2-1; TRBD2 aligns across 8 bases. CDR3 length: 16 residues. Losses at the gene ends were 2 bases for V and 4 bases for J; bases not matched to a gene: 7. Per the germline V gene, CDR1 is MNHEY and CDR2 is SVGAGI. In DNA form, the CDR3 reads TGTGCCAGCAGTTACCTTAGCGGGGCGCCGTACAATGAGCAGTTCTTC. It specifies CASSYLSGAPYNEQFF.

This clone has a handful of counts. J is TRBJ2-7 and V is TRBV6-1; TRBD2 aligns across 11 bases. This CDR3 contains 16 residues. From germline, CDR1 is MNHNS and CDR2 SASEGT. V was pared by 2 bases and J by 4 bases, with 7 bases of the junction left unmatched. The CDR3 reads CASSEWLAGGGYEQYF. As DNA, the CDR3 is TGTGCCAGCAGTGAATGGCTAGCGGGGGGCGGGTACGAGCAGTACTTC.

The chain uses TRBV27 and TRBJ2-3; possible D gene TRBD2, 6 bases. The V gene's germline CDR1 is MNHEY and CDR2 SMNVEV (reference sequence). V was clipped by 7 bases and J by 6 bases, with 20 bases between them. There are 15 residues in the CDR3. CDR3 protein: CASTEAGPRMDTQYF. Here the CDR3 DNA reads TGTGCCAGCACCGAAGCGGGTCCGCGGATGGATACGCAGTATTTT.

The chain links TRBV2 to TRBJ1-2; D remains ambiguous. The CDR3 is 12 residues long. Germline V gene data show CDR1 as SNHLY and CDR2 as FYNNEI. Trimming removed 8 bases from V and 8 bases from J, with 15 bases in between. The CDR3, as DNA: TGTGCCAGCGGGCTCTCCGAAGAGGGCTACACCTTC. Translation: CASGLSEEGYTF. The entire variable domain, with the rest obtained from reference TRBV2 and TRBJ1-2, is as follows: EPEVTQTPSHQVTQMGQEVILRCVPISNHLYFYWYRQILGQKVEFLVSFYNNEISEKSEIFDDQFSVERPDGSNFTLKIRSTKLEDSAMYFCASGLSEEGYTFGSGTRLTVV.

The rearrangement links TRBV4-2 to TRBJ1-4, with a weak D call TRBD1 (5 bases). V gave up 0 bases and J gave up 11 bases, with 16 bases separating them. CDR1 and CDR2 from the germline V gene are LGHNA and YNFKEQ. This CDR3 is 15 amino acids long. CDR3 loop: CASSQDSGEVGKLFF. For the CDR3, the DNA is TGTGCCAGCAGCCAAGATTCGGGGGAAGTCGGTAAACTGTTTTTT.

The chain is built from TRBV13 and TRBJ2-1, with TRBD2 matching over 8 bases. V shed 7 bases and J 7 bases; nucleotides not matched to a gene: 12. The CDR3 is 15 residues long. Per the germline V gene, CDR1 is PRHDT and CDR2 is FYEKMQ (reference sequence). The CDR3 here is CASTAGSGGFNEQFF. The DNA of the CDR3 is TGTGCCAGCACCGCGGGGAGCGGGGGTTTTAATGAGCAGTTCTTC.